This T cell receptor (beta chain) was documented in a study of T cell responses to AZD1222 COVID-19 vaccine. Findings and limits, study-wide: Donors were largely white British and mainly female; clonal diversity was possibly underestimated.

Assay: immunoSEQ multiplex PCR; the TCRdb copy retains only in-frame clones and omits some. The sample has 100,000 or so clones; 70% to 90% are singletons. Concerning this clone: What it binds is unknown.

The CDR3 sequence is 12 residues long. Germline lookup yields CDR1 MNHEY and CDR2 SVGAGI. Trimming cost V 5 bases and J 6 bases; bases outside gene matches: 2. The chain employs TRBV6-5 and TRBJ1-2; TRBD1 matches at 8 bases. The receptor was derived from an adult in good health. The source material was peripheral blood, sampled on day 0 of AZD1222 vaccination. The CDR3 nucleotides read TGTGCCAGCAGTCTGACAGGGGATGGCTACACCTTC. Its protein is CASSLTGDGYTF.